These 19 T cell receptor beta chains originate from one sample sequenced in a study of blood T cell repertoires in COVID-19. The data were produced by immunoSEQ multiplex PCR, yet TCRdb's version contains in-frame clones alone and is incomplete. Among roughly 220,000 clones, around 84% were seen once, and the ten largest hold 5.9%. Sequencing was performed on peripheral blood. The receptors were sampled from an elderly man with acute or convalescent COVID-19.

CDR3 protein: CASSPYPRGTGELFF. The CDR3 region has the DNA TGTGCCAGTAGTCCATATCCAAGAGGGACCGGGGAGCTGTTTTTT. The V and J genes are TRBV19 and TRBJ2-2; possible D gene TRBD2, 5 bases. This CDR3 has 15 residues. CDR1 and CDR2 from the germline V gene are LNHDA and SQIVND (reference sequence). Deletions cut 5 bases from V and 5 bases from J, with 15 bases between.

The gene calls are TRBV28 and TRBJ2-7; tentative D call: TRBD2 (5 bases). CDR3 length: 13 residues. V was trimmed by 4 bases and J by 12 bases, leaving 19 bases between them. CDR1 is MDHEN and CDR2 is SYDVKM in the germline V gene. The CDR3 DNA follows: TGTGCCAGCAGTTCTCAAACCCTAGCCGGTCGGTACTTC. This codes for CASSSQTLAGRYF.

The CDR3 bases are TGTGCCAGCAGTCGTAACTTTTTAGCGGGGAGGGCCGGCGAGCAGTACTTC. It specifies CASSRNFLAGRAGEQYF. This chain links TRBV6-2 or TRBV6-3 with TRBJ2-7, with TRBD2 matching over 8 bases. Germline V gene lookup returns CDR1 MNHEY and CDR2 SVGEGT. The CDR3 length is 17 residues. With V trimmed by 5 bases and J by 6 bases, 18 bases remained unmatched.

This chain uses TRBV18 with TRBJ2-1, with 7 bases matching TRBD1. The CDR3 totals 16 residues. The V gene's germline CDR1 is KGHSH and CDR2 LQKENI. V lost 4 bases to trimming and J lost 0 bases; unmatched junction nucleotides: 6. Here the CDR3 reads CASSRDRVTSYNEQFF. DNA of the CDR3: TGTGCCAGCTCACGTGACAGGGTGACCTCCTACAATGAGCAGTTCTTC. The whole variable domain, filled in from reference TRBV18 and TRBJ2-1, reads NAGVMQNPRHLVRRRGQEARLRCSPMKGHSHVYWYRQLPEEGLKFMVYLQKENIIDESGMPKERFSAEFPKEGPSILRIQQVVRGDSAAYFCASSRDRVTSYNEQFFGPGTRLTVL.

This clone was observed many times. CDR3: CASSPGQGHYGYTF. CDR3 in DNA: TGTGCCAGCAGTCCGGGACAGGGGCACTATGGCTACACCTTC. This sequence joins TRBV6-5 and TRBJ1-2, with 10 bases aligning to TRBD1. V was clipped by 5 bases and J by 3 bases; unmatched bases: 3. Per the germline V gene, CDR1 is MNHEY and CDR2 is SVGAGI. The CDR3 is 14 residues long.

The CDR3 nucleotides are TGCAGTGCTAGTGCGCAGATGAACACTGAAGCTTTCTTT. Protein: CSASAQMNTEAFF. J is TRBJ1-1 and V is TRBV20-1; D is unresolved. Trimming shortened V by 3 bases and J by 0 bases, and 8 bases separated the two germline ends. The CDR3 contains 13 residues. Germline CDR1 DFQATT, CDR2 SNEGSKA (reference sequence).

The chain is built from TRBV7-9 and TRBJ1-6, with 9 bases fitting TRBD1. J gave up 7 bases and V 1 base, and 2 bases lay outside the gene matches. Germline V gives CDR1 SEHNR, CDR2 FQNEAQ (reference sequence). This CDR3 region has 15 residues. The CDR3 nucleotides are TGTGCCAGCAGCTTAGTAGGGACAGGGAATTCACCCCTCCACTTT. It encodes CASSLVGTGNSPLHF. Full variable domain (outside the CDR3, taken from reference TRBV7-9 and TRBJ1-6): DTGVSQNPRHKITKRGQNVTFRCDPISEHNRLYWYRQTLGQGPEFLTYFQNEAQLEKSRLLSDRFSAERPKGSFSTLEIQRTEQGDSAMYLCASSLVGTGNSPLHFGNGTRLTVT.

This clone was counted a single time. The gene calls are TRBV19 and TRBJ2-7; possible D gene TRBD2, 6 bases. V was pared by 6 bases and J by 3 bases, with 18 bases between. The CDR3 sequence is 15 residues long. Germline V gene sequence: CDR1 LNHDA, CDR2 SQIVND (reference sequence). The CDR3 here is CASRASGGAVYEQYF. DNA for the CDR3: TGTGCCAGTAGAGCTTCCGGGGGAGCCGTCTACGAGCAGTACTTC.

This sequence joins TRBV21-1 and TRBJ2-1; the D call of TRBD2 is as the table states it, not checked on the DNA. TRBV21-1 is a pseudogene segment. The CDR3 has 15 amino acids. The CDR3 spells CASSVSGRAADEQFF. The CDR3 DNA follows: TGTGCCAGCAGCGTTAGCGGGAGGGCCGCGGATGAGCAGTTCTTC.

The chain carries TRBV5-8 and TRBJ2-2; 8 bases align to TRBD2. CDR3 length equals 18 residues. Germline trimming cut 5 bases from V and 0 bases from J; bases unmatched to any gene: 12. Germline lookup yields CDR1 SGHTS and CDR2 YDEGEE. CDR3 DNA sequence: TGTGCCAGCAGTAAATTCAGGGGACTAGGTCCGAACACCGGGGAGCTGTTTTTT. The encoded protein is CASSKFRGLGPNTGELFF.

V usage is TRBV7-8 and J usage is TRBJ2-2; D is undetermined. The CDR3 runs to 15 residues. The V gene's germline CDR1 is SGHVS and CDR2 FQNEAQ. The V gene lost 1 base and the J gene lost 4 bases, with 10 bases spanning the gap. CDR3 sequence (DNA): TGTGCCAGCAGCTTAGGACGAGCGACCACCGGGGAGCTGTTTTTT. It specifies CASSLGRATTGELFF.

The chain's CDR3 is CASSLASGRVNEQYF. The CDR3 DNA is TGTGCCAGCAGCTTAGCTAGCGGGAGAGTCAACGAGCAGTACTTC. This chain links TRBV7-9 with TRBJ2-7; 9 bases line up with TRBD2. The CDR3 covers 15 residues. CDR1 SEHNR and CDR2 FQNEAQ come from the germline V gene (reference sequence). V lost 0 bases, J lost 5 bases, and 5 bases stayed unmatched.

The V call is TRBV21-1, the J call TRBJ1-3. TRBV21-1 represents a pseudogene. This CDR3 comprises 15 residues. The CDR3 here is CASSKRGRAGNTIYF. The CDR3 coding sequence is TGTGCCAGCAGCAAACGGGGTAGGGCTGGAAACACCATATATTTT.

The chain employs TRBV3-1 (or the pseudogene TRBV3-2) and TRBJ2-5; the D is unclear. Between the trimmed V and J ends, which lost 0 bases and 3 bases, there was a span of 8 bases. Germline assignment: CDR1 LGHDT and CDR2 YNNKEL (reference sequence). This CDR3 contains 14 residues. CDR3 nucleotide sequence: TGTGCCAGCAGCCAAGATCGCCCTAAAGAGACCCAGTACTTC. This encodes CASSQDRPKETQYF.

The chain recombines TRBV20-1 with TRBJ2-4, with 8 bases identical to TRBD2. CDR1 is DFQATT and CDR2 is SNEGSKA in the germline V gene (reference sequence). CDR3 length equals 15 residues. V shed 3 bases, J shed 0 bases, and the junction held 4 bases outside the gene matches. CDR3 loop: CSASSGIIAKNIQYF. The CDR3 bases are TGCAGTGCTAGTAGCGGGATAATAGCCAAAAACATTCAGTACTTC.

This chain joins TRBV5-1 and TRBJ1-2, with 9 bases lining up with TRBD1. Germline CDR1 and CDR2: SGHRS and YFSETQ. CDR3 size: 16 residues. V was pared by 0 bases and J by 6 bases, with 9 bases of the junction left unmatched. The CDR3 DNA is TGCGCCAGCAGCTTGGGACGGGACAGGGTTCGGAATGGCTACACCTTC. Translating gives CASSLGRDRVRNGYTF.

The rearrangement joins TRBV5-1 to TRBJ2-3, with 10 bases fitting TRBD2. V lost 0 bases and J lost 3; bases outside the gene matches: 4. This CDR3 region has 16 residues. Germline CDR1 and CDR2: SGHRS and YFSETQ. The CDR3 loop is CASSLAASGSTDTQYF. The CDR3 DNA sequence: TGCGCCAGCAGCTTGGCGGCTAGCGGGAGTACAGATACGCAGTATTTT.

CDR3 sequence (DNA): TGTGCCAGCAGTTACGGCAGGCATGATATCTATGGCTACACCTTC. Translation gives CASSYGRHDIYGYTF. The chain uses TRBV6-5 and TRBJ1-2; no reliable D call. The CDR3 sequence is 15 residues long. Trimming removed 2 bases from V and 4 bases from J, with 14 bases in between. Germline CDR1 and CDR2: MNHEY and SVGAGI.

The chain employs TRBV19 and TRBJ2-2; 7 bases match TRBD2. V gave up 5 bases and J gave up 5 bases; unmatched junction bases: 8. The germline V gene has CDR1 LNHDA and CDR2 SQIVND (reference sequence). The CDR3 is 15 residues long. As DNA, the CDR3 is TGTGCCAGTAGTGGGCTAGCGGCGGGAACCGGGGAGCTGTTTTTT. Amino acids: CASSGLAAGTGELFF. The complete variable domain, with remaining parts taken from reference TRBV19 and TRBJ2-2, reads DGGITQSPKYLFRKEGQNVTLSCEQNLNHDAMYWYRQDPGQGLRLIYYSQIVNDFQKGDIAEGYSVSREKKESFPLTVTSAQKNPTAFYLCASSGLAAGTGELFFGEGSRLTVL.